This TCR beta chain was identified during a study of T cell responses to AZD1222 COVID-19 vaccine. General study results and limits: White British ancestry dominated among donors, who included more females, and clonal diversity was possibly underestimated. Variant regions that are unmutated are reportedly the target of nearly half of spike-specific TCRs. Among vaccine-associated CD4 TCRs, coverage spanned spike, with dominance at 160-218 and 743-854. Compared with day 0, the breadth and depth of the Spike-specific TCR repertoire rose significantly after two doses of AZD1222.

The V segment lost 3 bases and the J segment 1 base; nucleotides outside the gene matches: 0. The V gene's germline CDR1 is SGHTA and CDR2 FQGTGA. This CDR3 region has 16 residues. A note on this clone: Its antigen is as yet unknown. The sample holds other DNA sequences that translate to the same CDR3.

Data came from immunoSEQ multiplex PCR; TCRdb stores just in-frame clones and leaves some out. The repertoire holds about 140,000 clones, with approximately 93% as singletons. The chain uses TRBV7-3 and TRBJ2-3; 14 nucleotides agree with TRBD2. The source was peripheral blood, collected on day 0 of AZD1222 vaccination. The source of this sequence is an adult in good health. Here the CDR3 DNA reads TGTGCCAGCAGCTTGGGACTAGCGGGGGGCACAGATACGCAGTATTTT. This translates into CASSLGLAGGTDTQYF.